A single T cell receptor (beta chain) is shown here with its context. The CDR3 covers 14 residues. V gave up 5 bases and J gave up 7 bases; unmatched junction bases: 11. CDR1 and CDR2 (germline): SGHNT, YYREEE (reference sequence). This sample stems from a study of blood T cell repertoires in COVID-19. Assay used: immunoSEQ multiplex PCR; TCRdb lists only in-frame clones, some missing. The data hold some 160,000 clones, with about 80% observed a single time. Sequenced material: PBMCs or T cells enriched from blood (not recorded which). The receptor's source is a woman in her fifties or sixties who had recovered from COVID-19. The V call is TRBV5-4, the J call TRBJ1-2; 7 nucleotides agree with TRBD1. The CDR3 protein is CASREQGSQAGYTF. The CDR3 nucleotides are TGTGCCAGCAGGGAACAGGGGTCGCAGGCTGGCTACACCTTC. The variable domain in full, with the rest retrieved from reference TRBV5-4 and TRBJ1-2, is ETGVTQSPTHLIKTRGQQVTLRCSSQSGHNTVSWYQQALGQGPQFIFQYYREEENGRGNFPPRFSGLQFPNYSSELNVNALELDDSALYLCASREQGSQAGYTFGSGTRLTVV.